The 23 T cell receptor beta chains below come from one sample, sequenced in a study of CD8+CD57+ T cells in acquired aplastic anemia. Profiles of TCR beta VDJ and CDR3 were generated from a genomic DNA template. TCRdb recomputed calls from the reads with MiXCR, one row per CDR3 protein. The sample yields around 140,000 distinct CDR3 sequences, around two fifths seen once. Specimen: sorted CD4+, CD8+, or CD8+CD57+ T cells (not recorded which) from PBMCs. Receptor source: a human donor in good health, serving as a control.

The chain is built from TRBV7-8 and TRBJ2-1, with 7 bases fitting TRBD2. J lost 7 bases, V lost 5 bases, and 5 bases had no gene match. Germline V gene sequence: CDR1 SGHVS, CDR2 FQNEAQ. The CDR3 runs to 13 residues. The CDR3 loop reads CASSSGTQNEQFF. The DNA for the CDR3 is TGTGCCAGCAGCAGCGGGACTCAGAATGAGCAGTTCTTC.

Comment on this clonotype: Germline and junction disagree at one end, which may indicate a read error. V usage is TRBV30 and J usage is TRBJ2-7; D ambiguous. The CDR3 consists of 14 residues. Germline CDR1 reads GTSNPN; CDR2 reads SVGIG (reference sequence). DNA of the CDR3: TGTGCCTGGAGTGTGGCACAGATCCCCTACGAGCAGTGCTTC. Amino acids: CAWSVAQIPYEQCF.

In its sample, this clonotype was seen many times. This sequence joins TRBV7-9 and TRBJ2-7; D is uncertain. This CDR3 comprises 14 residues. Trimming left V 2 bases short and J 3 bases short, with 11 bases between. Germline V gene data show CDR1 as SEHNR and CDR2 as FQNEAQ (reference sequence). Written as DNA, the CDR3 is TGTGCCAGCAGCTTATCGGTTTACCTCTACGAGCAGTACTTC. Amino acids: CASSLSVYLYEQYF.

In this sample, this clonotype turned up many times. V is TRBV24-1 and J is TRBJ2-2, with TRBD1 identical over 10 bases. Looked up from germline, CDR1 is KGHDR and CDR2 is SFDVKD. The CDR3 spans 16 residues. The junction had 2 bases not matched to a gene; V was cut back by 2 bases and J by 3 bases. CDR3 bases: TGTGCCACCAGTGATTCGGGACAGGGGTACACCGGGGAGCTGTTTTTT. This codes for CATSDSGQGYTGELFF.

In its sample, this clonotype was seen many times. V usage is TRBV5-1 and J usage is TRBJ2-3; D unresolved. Trimming stripped 2 bases from V and 3 bases from J, with 13 bases between. The CDR3 consists of 15 residues. Germline assignment: CDR1 SGHRS and CDR2 YFSETQ. The CDR3 coding sequence is TGCGCCAGCAGCTTTTCTGGGATCAGGACAGATACGCAGTATTTT. It specifies CASSFSGIRTDTQYF.

This clonotype was seen at least ten times. The V and J genes are TRBV6-5 and TRBJ2-5; TRBD2 matches at 8 bases. This CDR3 is 13 amino acids long. V was pared by 8 bases and J by 4 bases, with 6 bases of the junction left unmatched. Germline loops: CDR1 MNHEY, CDR2 SVGAGI. Written as DNA, the CDR3 is TGTGCCAGCCAGGAGCGGGGGCGAGAGACCCAGTACTTC. It encodes CASQERGRETQYF.

This clonotype turned up a few times. Relative to the germline gene, one junction end is altered; a read error may explain this. The chain carries TRBV30 and TRBJ1-5; D not certain. The CDR3 has 15 residues. Looked up from germline, CDR1 is GTSNPN and CDR2 is SVGIG (reference sequence). Here the CDR3 reads CAWSSRDGVGSLKTF. The DNA of the CDR3 is TGTGCCTGGAGTTCCAGAGACGGGGTAGGGTCCCTTAAGACTTTT.

This clonotype was counted at least ten times. V gene TRBV4-2 combines with J gene TRBJ1-1, with D possibly being TRBD1 (5 bases). V was shortened by 4 bases and J by 1 base, with 16 bases between the two germline ends. CDR1 is LGHNA, CDR2 YNFKEQ, per germline. CDR3 size: 16 residues. The CDR3 nucleotides read TGTGCCAGCAGCCCGGGGACTACCTTGGAGAACACTGAAGCTTTCTTT. This gives the protein CASSPGTTLENTEAFF.

This clonotype was found many times. V is TRBV2 and J is TRBJ1-5; D not certain. V lost 0 bases, J lost 1 base, and 7 bases lay in between. Germline V gene lookup returns CDR1 SNHLY and CDR2 FYNNEI. There are 15 residues in the CDR3. CDR3 DNA sequence: TGTGCCAGCAGTGAAGCGCGGGTCAGCAATCAGCCCCAGCATTTT. It is translated as CASSEARVSNQPQHF. The variable domain in full, completed from reference TRBV2 and TRBJ1-5, reads EPEVTQTPSHQVTQMGQEVILRCVPISNHLYFYWYRQILGQKVEFLVSFYNNEISEKSEIFDDQFSVERPDGSNFTLKIRSTKLEDSAMYFCASSEARVSNQPQHFGDGTRLSIL.

This clonotype was seen at least ten times. The gene calls are TRBV7-8 and TRBJ1-2; D perhaps matches TRBD1 (5 bases). V lost 8 bases, J lost 0 bases, and 19 bases lay in between. This CDR3 has 16 residues. CDR1 SGHVS and CDR2 FQNEAQ come from the germline V gene. The CDR3 sequence: CASPGPGRRANYGYTF. The CDR3 DNA follows: TGTGCCAGCCCTGGTCCGGGACGCCGAGCTAACTATGGCTACACCTTC.

This clonotype was detected ten times or more. The chain combines TRBV29-1 with TRBJ2-5; D is ambiguous. This CDR3 contains 12 residues. Germline CDR1 SQVTM, CDR2 ANQGSEA. The V and J ends lost 3 bases and 9 bases respectively, with 14 bases between them. The CDR3 DNA follows: TGCAGCGTTGAGCACGCCGGTGAGGCCCAGTACTTC. Translation: CSVEHAGEAQYF.

This clonotype was seen ten or more times. The chain couples TRBV4-2 to TRBJ1-2, with D unresolved. The CDR3 is made up of 14 amino acids. Between the trimmed V and J ends, which lost 0 bases and 4 bases, there was a span of 9 bases. Germline V gene sequence: CDR1 LGHNA, CDR2 YNFKEQ. The CDR3 bases are TGTGCCAGCAGCCAAGATCCAGGCCCCTATGGCTACACCTTC. Translation gives CASSQDPGPYGYTF.

The V and J genes are TRBV18 and TRBJ1-1; TRBD1 matches at 9 bases. Germline trimming cut 0 bases from V and 1 base from J; bases unmatched to any gene: 0. The CDR3 is 15 residues long. Looked up from germline, CDR1 is KGHSH and CDR2 is LQKENI. The CDR3: CASSPPGQGNTEAFF. CDR3 nucleotides: TGTGCCAGCTCACCACCGGGACAGGGGAACACTGAAGCTTTCTTT.

The chain uses TRBV19 and TRBJ1-2, with D possibly matching TRBD1 (6 bases). Trimming removed 5 bases at V and 8 bases at J, with 12 bases between. Germline V lookup: CDR1 LNHDA, CDR2 SQIVND (reference sequence). CDR3 length: 12 amino acids. CDR3 nucleotides: TGTGCCAGTAGTGCAGGGGAATACGGCTACACCTTC. This gives the protein CASSAGEYGYTF.

Comments on this clonotype: One junction end does not reproduce the germline sequence, and a read error may be involved. The rearrangement uses TRBV7-8 and TRBJ1-6; D is perhaps TRBD1 (5 bases). Germline V gene lookup returns CDR1 SGHVS and CDR2 FQNEAQ. This CDR3 spans 12 amino acids. The CDR3 sequence is CASSLEGSPLRF. The CDR3 DNA is TGTGCCAGCAGCTTGGAGGGGTCACCCCTCCGCTTT.

In its sample, this clonotype was seen many times. The gene calls are TRBV10-2 and TRBJ2-1; perhaps TRBD2 as D (6 bases). In germline, CDR1 is WSHSY, CDR2 SAAADI. V gave up 0 bases and J gave up 8 bases, with 17 bases separating them. The CDR3 length is 16 residues. CDR3 sequence (DNA): TGCGCCAGCAGTGAGTCGTCTGCCGGGAGTTCATATGAGCAGTTCTTC. The encoded protein is CASSESSAGSSYEQFF.

The table lists this clonotype with many counts. This chain connects TRBV2 to TRBJ1-5, with D perhaps matching TRBD1 (6 bases). V was clipped by 11 bases and J by 4 bases, with 21 bases between them. Germline loops: CDR1 SNHLY, CDR2 FYNNEI. CDR3 length: 15 residues. CDR3 sequence: CACALEGGGNQPQHF. The CDR3 DNA follows: TGTGCCTGCGCGCTGGAGGGGGGCGGTAATCAGCCCCAGCATTTT. The full variable domain, in which reference TRBV2 and TRBJ1-5 provide the parts outside the CDR3, is EPEVTQTPSHQVTQMGQEVILRCVPISNHLYFYWYRQILGQKVEFLVSFYNNEISEKSEIFDDQFSVERPDGSNFTLKIRSTKLEDSAMYFCACALEGGGNQPQHFGDGTRLSIL.

The table lists this clonotype with many counts. This chain uses TRBV3-1 with TRBJ2-3, with 8 bases lining up with TRBD2. Germline V lookup: CDR1 LGHDT, CDR2 YNNKEL (reference sequence). J was trimmed by 10 bases and V by 3 bases; bases with no gene match: 3. The CDR3 is 12 amino acids. CDR3 coding DNA: TGTGCCAGCAGCCAGGGACTAGTCCCGCAGTATTTT. This codes for CASSQGLVPQYF.

The J gene is TRBJ1-2, the V gene TRBV10-3; D may be TRBD1 (6 bases). The CDR3 is 14 amino acids. From germline, CDR1 is ENHRY and CDR2 SYGVKD. V was cut by 4 bases and J by 6 bases, with 15 bases left in between. This chain's CDR3 is CAISARDKAHGYTF. For the CDR3, the DNA is TGTGCCATCAGTGCCCGGGACAAGGCCCATGGCTACACCTTC.

This clonotype showed up many times. The chain couples TRBV3-1 to TRBJ2-7, with 10 positions matching TRBD1. Germline V gene lookup returns CDR1 LGHDT and CDR2 YNNKEL (reference sequence). J was trimmed by 8 bases and V by 5 bases; bases with no gene match: 6. There are 13 residues in the CDR3. The CDR3 DNA follows: TGTGCCAGCAGCGGCGGGACAGGGGAAAAGCAGTACTTC. Translating gives CASSGGTGEKQYF.

This clonotype has a count of ten or more. V and J are TRBV29-1 and TRBJ2-7, with 7 bases matching TRBD1. The CDR3 extends over 15 amino acids. Trimming removed 0 bases from V and 5 bases from J; junction bases left unmatched: 10. Looked up from germline, CDR1 is SQVTM and CDR2 is ANQGSEA. The CDR3 loop reads CSVEEGRGNLDEQYF. The CDR3, as DNA: TGCAGCGTTGAAGAAGGCAGGGGGAATCTCGACGAGCAGTACTTC.

This clonotype was seen many times. CDR3 region: CATSDSGQLNEQFF. CDR3 nucleotide sequence: TGTGCCACCAGTGATTCGGGACAACTCAATGAGCAGTTCTTC. The gene calls are TRBV24-1 and TRBJ2-1, with D perhaps matching TRBD1 (6 bases). Trimming took 2 bases from V and 6 from J, leaving 10 bases between them. The CDR3 spans 14 residues. CDR1 and CDR2 from the germline V gene are KGHDR and SFDVKD.

The count of this clonotype is one. This chain joins TRBV25-1 and TRBJ2-3; no clear D. V lost 2 bases to trimming and J lost 2 bases, with 11 bases between them. The CDR3 is made up of 15 amino acids. Germline CDR1 reads MGHDK; CDR2 reads SYGVNS. The CDR3 reads CASSENRGPTDTQYF. CDR3 in DNA: TGTGCCAGCAGTGAAAATCGCGGACCCACAGATACGCAGTATTTT.